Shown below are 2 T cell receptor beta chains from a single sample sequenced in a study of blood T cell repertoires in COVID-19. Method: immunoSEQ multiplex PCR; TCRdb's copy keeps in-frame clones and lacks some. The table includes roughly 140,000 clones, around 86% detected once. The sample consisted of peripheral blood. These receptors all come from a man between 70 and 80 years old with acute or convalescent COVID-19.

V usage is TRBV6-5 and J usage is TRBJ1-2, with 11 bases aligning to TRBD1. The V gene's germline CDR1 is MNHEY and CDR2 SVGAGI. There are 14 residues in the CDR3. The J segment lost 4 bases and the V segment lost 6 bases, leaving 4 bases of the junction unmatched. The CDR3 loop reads CASRRTGGIYGYTF. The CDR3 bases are TGTGCCAGCAGACGGACAGGGGGCATCTATGGCTACACCTTC.

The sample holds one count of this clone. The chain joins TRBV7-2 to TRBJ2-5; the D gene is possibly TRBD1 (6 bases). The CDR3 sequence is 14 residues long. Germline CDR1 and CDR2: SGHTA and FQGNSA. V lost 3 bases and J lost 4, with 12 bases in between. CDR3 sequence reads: CASSFTTGRETQYF. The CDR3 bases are TGTGCCAGCAGCTTTACCACAGGGAGAGAGACCCAGTACTTC. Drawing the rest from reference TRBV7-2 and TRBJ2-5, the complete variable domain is GAGVSQSPSNKVTEKGKDVELRCDPISGHTALYWYRQSLGQGLEFLIYFQGNSAPDKSGLPSDRFSAERTGGSVSTLTIQRTQQEDSAVYLCASSFTTGRETQYFGPGTRLLVL.